The 32 T cell receptor beta chains presented below share a single source sample, sequenced in a study of cytomegalovirus exposure and HLA in healthy donors listed by TCRdb under 2017. The library was made by the immunoSEQ multiplex PCR assay. For the multiplex PCR, a mixture combining 60 forward primers for TCR Vbeta segments and 13 reverse primers for TCR Jbeta segments was used. In its TCRdb copy, this immuneACCESS table keeps in-frame sequences only and misses some clones. Where compared with another copy, unresolved V genes explain less than half of these, and the others have no known cause. This sample lists roughly 100,000 clones; 75% to 85% were detected once. The leading ten clones occupy 4.5% to 6% of the sample. The sequenced sample was PBMCs. The receptors originated from a woman aged 40 to 50 in good health and CMV-seronegative.

V gene TRBV19 combines with J gene TRBJ2-1; 9 nucleotides line up with TRBD2. The CDR3 consists of 14 residues. V lost 10 bases and J lost 3; bases outside the gene matches: 7. Per the germline V gene, CDR1 is LNHDA and CDR2 is SQIVND (reference sequence). The CDR3 nucleotides are TGTGCCACCAAAGCGGGGGGATACTACAATGAGCAGTTCTTC. As protein: CATKAGGYYNEQFF.

This chain links TRBV5-1 with TRBJ2-6, with 7 bases lining up with TRBD2. The CDR3 consists of 16 residues. The V segment lost 3 bases and the J segment 0 bases; nucleotides outside the gene matches: 3. In germline, CDR1 is SGHRS, CDR2 YFSETQ. This CDR3 is CASSSGGSSGANVLTF. For the CDR3, the DNA is TGCGCCAGCAGCTCCGGCGGGAGCTCTGGGGCCAACGTCCTGACTTTC.

This chain uses TRBV5-1 with TRBJ1-4; no reliable D call. This CDR3 has 12 residues. Germline V gives CDR1 SGHRS, CDR2 YFSETQ. Trimming cost V 7 bases and J 8 bases, with 12 bases left between them. This chain's CDR3 is CASRGGTEKLFF. CDR3 DNA sequence: TGCGCCAGCCGCGGAGGTACGGAAAAACTGTTTTTT.

The genes are TRBV2 and TRBJ2-5; 7 positions match TRBD1. This CDR3 is 15 amino acids long. Germline V gene lookup returns CDR1 SNHLY and CDR2 FYNNEI. The junction had 7 bases not matched to a gene; V was cut back by 0 bases and J by 6 bases. The DNA for the CDR3 is TGTGCCAGCAGTGAAGCAGGGGGCCCCTTACAGACCCAGTACTTC. Its translation: CASSEAGGPLQTQYF.

The chain recombines TRBV6-6 with TRBJ1-5, with a weak D call TRBD1 (6 bases). Trimming pared 7 bases from V and 7 bases from J, leaving 17 bases between. The CDR3 consists of 14 residues. CDR1 is MNHNY and CDR2 is SVGAGI in the germline V gene (reference sequence). The CDR3 region is CASIEAGEVQPQHF. CDR3 sequence (DNA): TGTGCCAGCATTGAGGCAGGGGAAGTGCAGCCCCAGCATTTT.

This chain connects TRBV4-1 to TRBJ1-4; possibly TRBD1 for D (6 bases). CDR3 size: 18 residues. The germline CDR1 and CDR2 sequences are MGHRA and YSYEKL. Trimming cost V 1 base and J 0 bases, with 15 bases left between them. The CDR3 coding sequence is TGCGCCAGCAGCCAAGTCTACAGGGATCCTACAACTAATGAAAAACTGTTTTTT. The encoded protein is CASSQVYRDPTTNEKLFF.

The chain carries TRBV27 and TRBJ1-1; 8 positions match TRBD1. Trimming cost V 3 bases and J 4 bases; bases outside gene matches: 10. Germline V CDR1 and CDR2: MNHEY, SMNVEV (reference sequence). The CDR3 runs to 16 residues. In DNA, the CDR3 is TGTGCCAGCAGTTTTCGGATCCAGGGGGCGGCCACTGAAGCTTTCTTT. Its protein is CASSFRIQGAATEAFF.

The CDR3 protein is CASSIITRDTPGNEQFF. The CDR3 bases are TGTGCCAGCTCCATAATAACCCGGGACACACCGGGCAATGAGCAGTTCTTC. This chain links TRBV18 with TRBJ2-1, with a tentative D call TRBD1 (6 bases). The ends were cut back, 6 bases at V and 6 bases at J, with 24 bases in the middle. Germline V gene sequence: CDR1 KGHSH, CDR2 LQKENI. This CDR3 is 17 amino acids long.

The chain couples TRBV5-4 to TRBJ1-1; 9 nucleotides line up with TRBD1. The CDR3 contains 14 residues. Germline CDR1 reads SGHNT; CDR2 reads YYREEE (reference sequence). V gave up 6 bases and J gave up 1 base; unmatched junction bases: 4. CDR3 in amino acids: CASIPTGGNTEAFF. CDR3 DNA: TGTGCCAGCATCCCGACAGGGGGGAACACTGAAGCTTTCTTT.

This rearrangement joins TRBV5-1 to TRBJ1-1; a weak D match, TRBD1 (5 bases). Germline-derived CDR1 and CDR2 are SGHRS and YFSETQ. Trimming shortened V by 4 bases and J by 0 bases, and 13 bases separated the two germline ends. This CDR3 is 15 amino acids long. The CDR3 loop is CASSPTDSMNTEAFF. The CDR3 DNA reads TGCGCCAGCAGCCCGACCGACAGTATGAACACTGAAGCTTTCTTT.

This clone was picked up a small number of times. The V call is TRBV4-1, the J call TRBJ1-1, with TRBD1 as a possible D gene (5 bases). The CDR3 extends over 15 amino acids. V was trimmed by 0 bases and J by 6 bases, leaving 14 bases between them. Germline values: CDR1 MGHRA, CDR2 YSYEKL. CDR3 sequence: CASSQDGRAGAEAFF. The CDR3 coding sequence is TGCGCCAGCAGCCAAGATGGCAGGGCTGGGGCTGAAGCTTTCTTT.

This clone appeared a few times. The CDR3 does not end in the conserved phenylalanine or tryptophan, so this is likely a read error. The DNA is left out, because the CDR3 cannot be placed on it with certainty; the CDR3 is given as TCRdb lists it. The chain couples TRBV29-1 to TRBJ1-1. The CDR3 length is 13 residues, termini included. Per germline, CDR1 SQVTM and CDR2 ANQGSEA. CDR3 loop: CSVNRGGYTEALV.

The rearrangement uses TRBV5-1 and TRBJ2-5; the D is unclear. CDR1 is SGHRS and CDR2 is YFSETQ in the germline V gene. The V and J ends lost 4 bases and 4 bases respectively, with 11 bases between them. This CDR3 comprises 13 residues. The CDR3 DNA follows: TGCGCCAGCAGCGTAATTGCGAGAGAGACCCAGTACTTC. This codes for CASSVIARETQYF.

The DNA for the CDR3 is TGCGCCAGCAGCCCCGGGACAGGGGGCGGCTCCTACGAGCAGTACTTC. This translates into CASSPGTGGGSYEQYF. The chain uses TRBV5-1 and TRBJ2-7, with 12 nucleotides matching TRBD1. This CDR3 region has 16 residues. The V gene's germline CDR1 is SGHRS and CDR2 YFSETQ. With 4 bases clipped from V and 0 bases from J, the junction kept 5 bases outside the gene matches.

The chain combines TRBV30 with TRBJ2-7, with TRBD1 matching over 8 bases. Trimming removed 8 bases from V and 4 bases from J; junction bases left unmatched: 7. Germline loops: CDR1 GTSNPN, CDR2 SVGIG (reference sequence). This CDR3 is 12 amino acids long. The CDR3 nucleotides are TGTGCCCTACAGGGGGACCGTTACGAGCAGTACTTC. It is translated as CALQGDRYEQYF. The full variable domain, rest sourced from reference TRBV30 and TRBJ2-7, is SQTIHQWPATLVQPVGSPLSLECTVEGTSNPNLYWYRQAAGRGLQLLFYSVGIGQISSEVPQNLSASRPQDRQFILSSKKLLLSDSGFYLCALQGDRYEQYFGPGTRLTVT.

This clone was found once. V usage is TRBV4-1 and J usage is TRBJ1-2, with D hard to call. The CDR3 covers 13 residues. Trimming pared 1 base from V and 1 base from J, leaving 4 bases between. In germline, CDR1 is MGHRA, CDR2 YSYEKL. CDR3 in DNA: TGCGCCAGCAGCCAAGGAGATAACTATGGCTACACCTTC. Its translation: CASSQGDNYGYTF.

This clone was recorded once. The J gene is TRBJ2-7, the V gene TRBV19; D not certain. Per the germline V gene, CDR1 is LNHDA and CDR2 is SQIVND (reference sequence). V lost 2 bases and J 0 bases, leaving 14 bases between the germline ends. The CDR3 is 16 residues long. CDR3 region: CASSILATESSYEQYF. CDR3 nucleotide sequence: TGTGCCAGTAGTATATTAGCAACGGAGAGCTCCTACGAGCAGTACTTC.

As to this clone: A far larger clone is a single base away, which makes a read error likely. J is TRBJ2-7 and V is TRBV4-3, with 7 bases aligning to TRBD1. This CDR3 spans 15 amino acids. In germline, CDR1 is LGHNA, CDR2 YSLEER. V lost 5 bases, J lost 3 bases, and 10 bases stayed unmatched. CDR3 in DNA: TGCGCCAGCAGCTCGCCTCCTAGGGGGCACTACGAGCAGTACTTC. This sequence encodes CASSSPPRGHYEQYF.

This clone was seen once. The V gene is TRBV5-8, the J gene TRBJ1-5; no clear D. The CDR3 covers 15 residues. Germline V gene data show CDR1 as SGHTS and CDR2 as YDEGEE. Trimming shortened V by 1 base and J by 6 bases, and 14 bases separated the two germline ends. The CDR3 DNA follows: TGTGCCAGCAGCTTGTTGGCTTTTCGCAGTCAGCCCCAGCATTTT. Protein product: CASSLLAFRSQPQHF. Using reference TRBV5-8 and TRBJ1-5 for the parts outside the CDR3, the full variable domain is EAGVTQSPTHLIKTRGQQATLRCSPISGHTSVYWYQQALGLGLQFLLWYDEGEERNRGNFPPRFSGRQFPNYSSELNVNALELEDSALYLCASSLLAFRSQPQHFGDGTRLSIL.

This clone was seen once. The CDR3 end shows no conserved phenylalanine or tryptophan, and so a read error is likely. The chain employs TRBV30 and TRBJ1-5; D ambiguous. The CDR3 covers 15 residues. Germline CDR1 is GTSNPN and CDR2 is SVGIG (reference sequence). V shed 0 bases and J shed 0 bases, with 9 bases lying between them. The CDR3 DNA is TGTGCCTGGAGTGTACCGGGTAATAGCAATCAGCCCCAGCATGTT. Its protein is CAWSVPGNSNQPQHV.

CDR3 amino acids: CASSHISGLAVYNEQFF. CDR3 coding DNA: TGTGCCAGCAGCCACATCTCCGGACTAGCGGTCTACAATGAGCAGTTCTTC. The rearrangement joins TRBV5-6 to TRBJ2-1; 10 bases are shared with TRBD2. This CDR3 contains 17 residues. Germline CDR1 is SGHDT and CDR2 is YYEEEE. V shed 4 bases and J 3 bases; nucleotides not matched to a gene: 10.

The chain has TRBV27 and TRBJ2-1; maybe TRBD1 (6 bases). The CDR3 runs 18 residues. V was shortened by 4 bases and J by 4 bases, with 23 bases between the two germline ends. Looked up from germline, CDR1 is MNHEY and CDR2 is SMNVEV (reference sequence). CDR3: CASSSRPRSDSPYNEQFF. In nucleotides, the CDR3 is TGTGCCAGCAGTTCCCGCCCCAGATCGGACAGCCCGTACAATGAGCAGTTCTTC.

The V gene is TRBV11-2, the J gene TRBJ2-6; D is possibly TRBD2 (7 bases). Trimming left V 4 bases short and J 3 bases short, with 19 bases between. The CDR3 extends over 18 amino acids. Germline lookup yields CDR1 SGHAT and CDR2 FQNNGV. The CDR3 nucleotides read TGTGCCAGCAGCTCCCCTACCGGGGGGCAGGGTGGGGCCAACGTCCTGACTTTC. Amino acid sequence: CASSSPTGGQGGANVLTF.

The chain combines TRBV5-1 with TRBJ2-5; D is unclear. CDR3 size: 15 residues. From germline, CDR1 is SGHRS and CDR2 YFSETQ. V was cut by 0 bases and J by 5 bases, with 14 bases left in between. As DNA, the CDR3 is TGCGCCAGCAGCTTGGATTACCGGGTCGGGGAGACCCAGTACTTC. Residues: CASSLDYRVGETQYF.

This rearrangement joins TRBV7-9 to TRBJ1-6; D uncertain. The germline CDR1 and CDR2 sequences are SEHNR and FQNEAQ (reference sequence). Trimming took off 7 bases at V and 7 bases at J, with 17 bases between the two ends. This CDR3 is 15 amino acids long. The CDR3 nucleotides are TGTGCCAGCACCGAGGGAAGTATAGAAAATTCACCCCTCCACTTT. Its translation is CASTEGSIENSPLHF.

The V call is TRBV6-1, the J call TRBJ1-2, with D possibly TRBD1 on 5 matching bases. In germline, CDR1 is MNHNS, CDR2 SASEGT. The CDR3 has 13 amino acids. Deletions cut 1 base from V and 8 bases from J, with 11 bases between. The CDR3 DNA reads as TGTGCCAGCAGTGAAGGAGGGACTCGAGGCTACACCTTC. This gives the protein CASSEGGTRGYTF.

This clone was picked up one time. The chain combines TRBV27 with TRBJ1-1; D call uncertain. Germline assignment: CDR1 MNHEY and CDR2 SMNVEV (reference sequence). This CDR3 contains 14 residues. The V end was cut by 2 bases, the J end by 2 bases, with 9 bases between. The CDR3 sequence: CASSLGRHNTEAFF. For the CDR3, the DNA is TGTGCCAGCAGTTTAGGCAGGCATAACACTGAAGCTTTCTTT.

The V call is TRBV27, the J call TRBJ1-1, with D possibly being TRBD1 (5 bases). V lost 7 bases to trimming and J lost 4 bases, with 13 bases between them. The CDR3 is 13 amino acids. Germline V gene lookup returns CDR1 MNHEY and CDR2 SMNVEV (reference sequence). The DNA of the CDR3 is TGTGCCAGCAACCTTCAGGGAGGCACTGAAGCTTTCTTT. Its protein is CASNLQGGTEAFF.

This clone has a handful of counts. The chain is built from TRBV18 and TRBJ1-6; 7 bases are shared with TRBD1. The junction had 5 bases not matched to a gene; V was cut back by 2 bases and J by 7 bases. The CDR3 runs to 15 residues. The germline gives CDR1 KGHSH, CDR2 LQKENI. The CDR3 sequence: CASSPGGRGNSPLHF. The CDR3 nucleotides are TGTGCCAGCTCACCAGGTGGCAGGGGGAATTCACCCCTCCACTTT.

V is TRBV4-2 and J is TRBJ2-5; a weak D match, TRBD2 (7 bases). The CDR3 has 16 residues. From germline, CDR1 is LGHNA and CDR2 YNFKEQ. Trimming took off 0 bases at V and 4 bases at J, with 15 bases between the two ends. This CDR3 is CASSQDRIGGPETQYF. The DNA of the CDR3 is TGTGCCAGCAGCCAAGATAGGATCGGGGGGCCAGAGACCCAGTACTTC.

CDR3 sequence reads: CASSFGLAGRTDTQYF. For the CDR3, the DNA is TGTGCCAGCAGCTTTGGACTAGCGGGACGCACAGATACGCAGTATTTT. The chain has TRBV7-9 and TRBJ2-3, with 12 positions matching TRBD2. Germline CDR1 is SEHNR and CDR2 is FQNEAQ (reference sequence). The CDR3 sequence is 16 residues long. V shed 3 bases, J shed 1 base, and the junction held 2 bases outside the gene matches.

This clone was seen a few times. DNA of the CDR3: TGTGCCAGCAGAAAGCAAGGGGACAGGGGGTTCCAGGTGGATAATTCACCCCTCCACTTT. Translating gives CASRKQGDRGFQVDNSPLHF. The genes are TRBV21-1 and TRBJ1-6; the D segment call TRBD1 is taken from the table without a DNA check. TRBV21-1 is reported as a pseudogene. CDR3 length: 20 amino acids.